In its sample, the clone carrying this T cell receptor beta chain was seen a few times. What it recognizes is unknown. This sample is part of a study of blood T cells in healthy people across ages. Findings of the study overall: Estimated diversity that came from one million T cells was considered an underestimate. Conclusively comparing naive with antigen-experienced cells was impossible with unsorted PBMCs.

Next came a second PCR, run for about 7 to 12 cycles, which used a sample-barcoded 5' primer along with a J-beta primer mix. TCRdb reprocessed the 5' RACE reads with MiXCR, giving one entry per CDR3 protein. The data show about 1,400,000 distinct CDR3 sequences, roughly 45% seen once. CDR1 and CDR2 from the germline V gene are SEHNR and FQNEAQ (reference sequence). This CDR3 comprises 14 residues. The V gene lost 1 base and the J gene lost 11 bases, with 12 bases spanning the gap. The chain recombines TRBV7-9 with TRBJ1-6, with a tentative D call TRBD1 (6 bases). Sequenced: blood. This receptor was identified in a woman aged 18-30 years in good health. The CDR3 sequence: CASSLGGQRAPLHF. As DNA, the CDR3 is TGTGCCAGCAGCTTAGGAGGACAGCGGGCACCCCTCCACTTT. The complete variable domain, with remaining parts taken from reference TRBV7-9 and TRBJ1-6, reads DTGVSQNPRHKITKRGQNVTFRCDPISEHNRLYWYRQTLGQGPEFLTYFQNEAQLEKSRLLSDRFSAERPKGSFSTLEIQRTEQGDSAMYLCASSLGGQRAPLHFGNGTRLTVT.